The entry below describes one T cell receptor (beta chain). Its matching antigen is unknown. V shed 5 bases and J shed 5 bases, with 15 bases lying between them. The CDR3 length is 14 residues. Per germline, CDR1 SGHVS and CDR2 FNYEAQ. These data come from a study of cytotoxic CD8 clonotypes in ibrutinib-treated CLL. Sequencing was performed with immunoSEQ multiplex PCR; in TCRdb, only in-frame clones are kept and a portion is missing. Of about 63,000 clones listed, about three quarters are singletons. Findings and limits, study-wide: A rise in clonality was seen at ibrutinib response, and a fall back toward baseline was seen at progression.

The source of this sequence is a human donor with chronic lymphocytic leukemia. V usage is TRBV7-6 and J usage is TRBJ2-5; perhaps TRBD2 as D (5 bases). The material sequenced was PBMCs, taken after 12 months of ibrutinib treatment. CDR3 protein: CASSLVGVRETQYF. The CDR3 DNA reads TGTGCCAGCAGCCTAGTGGGAGTACGGGAGACCCAGTACTTC.